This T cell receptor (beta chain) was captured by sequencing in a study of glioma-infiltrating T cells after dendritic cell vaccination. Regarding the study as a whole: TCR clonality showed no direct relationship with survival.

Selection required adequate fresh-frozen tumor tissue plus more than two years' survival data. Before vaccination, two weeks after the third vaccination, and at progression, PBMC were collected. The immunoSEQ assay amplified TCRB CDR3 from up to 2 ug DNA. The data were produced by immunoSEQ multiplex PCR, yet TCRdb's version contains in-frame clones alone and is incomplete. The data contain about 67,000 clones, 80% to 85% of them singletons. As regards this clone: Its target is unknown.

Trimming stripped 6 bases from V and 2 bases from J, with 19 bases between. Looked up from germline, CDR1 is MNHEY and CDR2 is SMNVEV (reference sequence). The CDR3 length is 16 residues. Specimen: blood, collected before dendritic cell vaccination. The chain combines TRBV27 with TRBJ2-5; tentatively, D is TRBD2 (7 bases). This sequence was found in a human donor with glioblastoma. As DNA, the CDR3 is TGTGCCAGCAGCACCAGGGGTCGGGGGGAACAAGAGACCCAGTACTTC. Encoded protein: CASSTRGRGEQETQYF.